This T cell receptor beta chain originates from a study of OX40 agonist ivuxolimab in advanced cancers. Study-wide background: The treatment was a fully human IgG2 OX40 agonist, ivuxolimab. Patients with hepatocellular carcinoma, melanoma, renal cell or head and neck cancer made up the dose-escalation patients. A history of anti-PD-1, anti-PD-L1 or anti-CTLA-4 therapy was acceptable, and approximately 39% had some. The study, taken as a whole, reports: Clonal expansion from baseline to week 6 occurred in both CD4+ and CD8+ T cells.

Sequencing was performed with immunoSEQ multiplex PCR; in TCRdb, only in-frame clones are kept and a portion is missing. The sample includes tens of thousands of clones, almost 85% of them seen just once. In its sample, this clone was seen a few times. Its target is unknown. The CDR3 runs to 13 residues. Germline V gene lookup returns CDR1 SGHTA and CDR2 FQGNSA. Trimming took 1 base from V and 6 from J, leaving 10 bases between them. The J gene is TRBJ2-7, the V gene TRBV7-2; D is perhaps TRBD1 (5 bases). The material sequenced was CD4+ or CD8+ T cells sorted from blood, taken in a trial of the OX40 agonist ivuxolimab. This receptor was taken from an adult with an advanced solid tumor such as melanoma, head and neck, liver or kidney cancer. The DNA for the CDR3 is TGTGCCAGCAGCTTAGGAACAGGTCGCGAGCAGTACTTC. It codes for CASSLGTGREQYF.